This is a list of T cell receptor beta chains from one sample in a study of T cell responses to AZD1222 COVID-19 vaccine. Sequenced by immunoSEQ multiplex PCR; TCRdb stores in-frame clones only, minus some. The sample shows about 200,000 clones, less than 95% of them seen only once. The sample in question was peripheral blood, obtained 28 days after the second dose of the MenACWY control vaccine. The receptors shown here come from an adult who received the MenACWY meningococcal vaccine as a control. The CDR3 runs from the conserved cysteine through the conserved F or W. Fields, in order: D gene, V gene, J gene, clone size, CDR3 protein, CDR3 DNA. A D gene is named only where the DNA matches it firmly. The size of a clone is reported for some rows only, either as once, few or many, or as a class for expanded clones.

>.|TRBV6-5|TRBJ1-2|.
CASSYRDRPNYGYTF
TGTGCCAGCAGTTACCGAGACAGACCAAACTATGGCTACACCTTC
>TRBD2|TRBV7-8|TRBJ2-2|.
CASSLGGTSGANTGELFF
TGTGCCAGCAGCTTAGGAGGGACTAGCGGGGCGAACACCGGGGAGCTGTTTTTT
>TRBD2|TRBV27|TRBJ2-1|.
CASSLFFGTGGNEQFF
TGTGCCAGCAGTTTATTCTTCGGGACGGGAGGGAATGAGCAGTTCTTC
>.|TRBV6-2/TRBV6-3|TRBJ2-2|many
CASSYEDTNTGELFF
TGTGCCAGCAGTTATGAAGACACCAACACCGGGGAGCTGTTTTTT
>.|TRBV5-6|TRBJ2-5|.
CASSLEETQYF
TGTGCCAGCAGCTTGGAAGAGACCCAGTACTTC
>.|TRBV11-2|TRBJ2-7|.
CASSLGQGLGEQYF
TGTGCCAGCAGCTTAGGCCAGGGTCTAGGCGAGCAGTACTTC
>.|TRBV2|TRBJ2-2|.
CASSFANTGELFF
TGTGCCAGCTCGTTCGCGAACACCGGGGAGCTGTTTTTT
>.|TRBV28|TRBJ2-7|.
CASTTDVGSSYEQYF
TGTGCCAGCACGACCGACGTAGGTAGCTCCTACGAGCAGTACTTC
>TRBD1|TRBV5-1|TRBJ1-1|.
CASSLGPRQGNTEAFF
TGCGCCAGCAGCTTGGGCCCCCGACAGGGGAACACTGAAGCTTTCTTT
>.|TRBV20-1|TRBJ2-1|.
CSASHRQGNEQFF
TGCAGTGCTAGTCACCGTCAGGGCAATGAGCAGTTCTTC
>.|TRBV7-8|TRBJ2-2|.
CASSLDWGAPGELFF
TGTGCCAGCAGCTTAGATTGGGGGGCCCCCGGGGAGCTGTTTTTT
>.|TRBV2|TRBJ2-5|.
CASSSSETNQETQYF
TGTGCCAGCAGTTCTAGCGAGACCAACCAAGAGACCCAGTACTTC
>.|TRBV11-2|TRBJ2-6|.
CASRTIGQSGANVLTF
TGTGCCAGCAGAACGATCGGACAGTCCGGGGCCAACGTCCTGACTTTC
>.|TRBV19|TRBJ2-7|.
CASSIRQEGEQYF
TGTGCCAGTAGTATTAGACAGGAGGGCGAGCAGTACTTC
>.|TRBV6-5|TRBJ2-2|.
CASSYWAANTGELFF
TGTGCCAGCAGTTACTGGGCCGCGAACACCGGGGAGCTGTTTTTT
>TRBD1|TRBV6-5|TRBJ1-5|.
CASRGTGGNQPQHF
TGTGCCAGCAGGGGGACAGGGGGCAATCAGCCCCAGCATTTT
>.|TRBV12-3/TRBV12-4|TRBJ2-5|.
CASSYPGETQYF
TGTGCCAGCAGTTATCCGGGAGAGACCCAGTACTTC
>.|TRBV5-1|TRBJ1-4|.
CASSPGLGNEKLFF
TGCGCCAGCAGCCCCGGGTTAGGGAATGAAAAACTGTTTTTT
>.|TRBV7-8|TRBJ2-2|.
CASSFRTGSGTGELFF
TGTGCCAGCAGCTTTCGGACCGGGAGCGGAACCGGGGAGCTGTTTTTT
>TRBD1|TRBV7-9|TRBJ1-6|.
CASSFQRQGGSPLHF
TGTGCCAGCAGCTTCCAACGACAGGGCGGATCACCCCTCCACTTT
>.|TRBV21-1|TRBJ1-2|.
CASPSQRQGSCGYTF
TGTGCCAGCCCCTCCCAAAGACAGGGGAGTTGCGGCTACACCTTC
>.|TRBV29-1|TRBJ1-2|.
CSVAAGADDYTF
TGCAGCGTTGCAGCAGGGGCAGATGACTACACCTTC
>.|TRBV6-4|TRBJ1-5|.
CASDGTLDQPQHF
TGTGCCAGCGATGGGACACTTGATCAGCCCCAGCATTTT
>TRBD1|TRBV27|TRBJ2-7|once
CASRGQGPVGHEQYF
TGTGCCAGCAGAGGACAGGGCCCCGTAGGGCACGAGCAGTACTTC
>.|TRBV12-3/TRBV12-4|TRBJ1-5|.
CASSLNFNQPQHF
TGTGCCAGCAGTTTGAACTTTAATCAGCCCCAGCATTTT
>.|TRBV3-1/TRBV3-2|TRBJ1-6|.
CASSQGSAGGLSPLHF
TGTGCCAGCAGCCAAGGTTCGGCGGGGGGGCTGTCACCCCTCCACTTT
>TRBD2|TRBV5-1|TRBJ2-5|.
CASSLDLGGWETQYF
TGCGCCAGCAGCTTGGACCTGGGAGGGTGGGAGACCCAGTACTTC
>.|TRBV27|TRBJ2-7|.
CASSWRKRGYEQYF
TGTGCCAGCAGCTGGCGCAAACGGGGTTACGAGCAGTACTTC
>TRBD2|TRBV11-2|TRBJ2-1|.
CASSTSGRADEQFF
TGTGCCAGCAGCACTAGCGGGAGGGCGGATGAGCAGTTCTTC
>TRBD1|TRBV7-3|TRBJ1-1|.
CASSSGQGRTEAFF
TGTGCCAGCAGTTCGGGACAGGGGAGGACTGAAGCTTTCTTT
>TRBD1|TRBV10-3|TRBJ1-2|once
CAISESYKGQNYGYTF
TGTGCCATCAGTGAGTCTTATAAGGGACAGAACTATGGCTACACCTTC
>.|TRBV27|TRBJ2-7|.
CAIAPTASYEQYF
TGTGCCATCGCCCCCACAGCTTCCTACGAGCAGTACTTC
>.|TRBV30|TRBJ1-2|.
CASRTSNYGYTF
TGTGCCTCGCGGACCTCTAACTATGGCTACACCTTC
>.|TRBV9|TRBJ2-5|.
CASSNQGTQYF
TGTGCCAGCAGCAACCAGGGAACCCAGTACTTC
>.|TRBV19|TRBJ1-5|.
CASNGALMPHQPQHF
TGTGCCAGTAATGGGGCCCTCATGCCCCATCAGCCCCAGCATTTT
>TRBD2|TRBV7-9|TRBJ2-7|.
CASSPGLAGGPTYEQYF
TGTGCCAGCAGCCCCGGACTAGCCGGCGGACCCACCTACGAGCAGTACTTC
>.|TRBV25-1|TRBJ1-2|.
CASSLANYGYTF
TGTGCCAGCAGTTTGGCTAACTATGGCTACACCTTC
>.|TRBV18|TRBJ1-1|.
CASSPAGRNTEAFF
TGTGCCAGCTCACCTGCCGGGCGTAACACTGAAGCTTTCTTT
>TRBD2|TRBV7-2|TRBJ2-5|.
CASSLGIAGKIETQYF
TGTGCCAGCAGCTTAGGTATAGCGGGGAAGATAGAGACCCAGTACTTC
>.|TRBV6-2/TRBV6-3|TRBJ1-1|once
CASSYRSKRQSGVNTEAFF
TGTGCCAGCAGTTACCGGAGCAAACGACAATCAGGGGTGAACACTGAAGCTTTCTTT
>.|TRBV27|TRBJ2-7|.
CASRDSGSSYEQYF
TGTGCCAGCAGAGATAGCGGAAGCTCCTACGAGCAGTACTTC
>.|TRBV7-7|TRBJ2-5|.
CASSLKRDTETQYF
TGTGCCAGCAGCCTAAAGCGGGACACAGAGACCCAGTACTTC
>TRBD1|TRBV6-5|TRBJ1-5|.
CASSLQGAKDQPQHF
TGTGCCAGTAGCCTACAGGGGGCGAAGGATCAGCCCCAGCATTTT
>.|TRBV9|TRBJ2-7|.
CASSVVRDSYEQYF
TGTGCCAGCAGCGTAGTCAGGGACTCCTACGAGCAGTACTTC
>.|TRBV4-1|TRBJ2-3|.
CASSQVDMGFTDTQYF
TGCGCCAGCAGCCAAGTGGACATGGGGTTCACAGATACGCAGTATTTT
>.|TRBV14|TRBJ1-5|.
CASSQGHRDFQNQPQHF
TGTGCCAGCAGCCAGGGTCACCGGGACTTCCAGAATCAGCCCCAGCATTTT
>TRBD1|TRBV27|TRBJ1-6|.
CASSLGTASNSPLHF
TGTGCCAGCAGTTTAGGGACAGCTAGCAATTCACCCCTCCACTTT
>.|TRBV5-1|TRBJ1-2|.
CASSLGTLYGYTF
TGCGCCAGCAGCTTGGGCACCCTCTATGGCTACACCTTC
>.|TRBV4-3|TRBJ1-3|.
CASSQVTGFGGNTIYF
TGCGCCAGCAGCCAAGTGACGGGATTTGGGGGAAACACCATATATTTT
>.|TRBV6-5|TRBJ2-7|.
CANSYSILGYEQYF
TGTGCCAACAGTTACTCGATCCTGGGCTACGAGCAGTACTTC
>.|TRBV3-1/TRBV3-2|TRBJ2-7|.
CASSQEGGVFYEQYF
TGTGCCAGCAGCCAAGAAGGAGGCGTCTTCTACGAGCAGTACTTC
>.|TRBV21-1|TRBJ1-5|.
CASRQGNRTQPQHF
TGTGCCAGCAGACAGGGAAACAGGACTCAGCCCCAGCATTTT
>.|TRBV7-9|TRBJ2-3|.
CASSPGSVLDTQYF
TGTGCCAGCAGCCCCGGGTCGGTGCTAGATACGCAGTATTTT
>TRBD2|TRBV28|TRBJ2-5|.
CASGGSAGTSGSETQYF
TGTGCCAGCGGGGGTAGTGCCGGGACTAGCGGGTCGGAGACCCAGTACTTC
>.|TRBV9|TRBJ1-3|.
CASGRGRALSGNTIYF
TGTGCCAGCGGCCGGGGACGGGCGCTCTCTGGAAACACCATATATTTT
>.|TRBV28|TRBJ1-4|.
CATADGSTNEKLFF
TGTGCCACCGCTGACGGATCAACTAATGAAAAACTGTTTTTT
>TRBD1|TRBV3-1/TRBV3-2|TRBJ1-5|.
CASSQGGAGGNQPQHF
TGTGCCAGCAGCCAAGGTGGGGCAGGGGGTAATCAGCCCCAGCATTTT